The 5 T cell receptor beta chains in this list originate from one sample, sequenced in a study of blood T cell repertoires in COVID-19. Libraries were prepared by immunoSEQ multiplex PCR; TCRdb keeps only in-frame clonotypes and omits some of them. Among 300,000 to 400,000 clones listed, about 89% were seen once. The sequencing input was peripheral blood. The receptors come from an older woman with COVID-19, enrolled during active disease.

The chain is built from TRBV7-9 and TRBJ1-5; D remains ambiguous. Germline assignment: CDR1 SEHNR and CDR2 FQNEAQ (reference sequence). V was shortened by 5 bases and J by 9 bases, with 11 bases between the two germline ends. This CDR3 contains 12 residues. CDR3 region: CASSVGGSPQHF. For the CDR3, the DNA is TGTGCCAGCAGCGTCGGAGGGTCGCCCCAGCATTTT.

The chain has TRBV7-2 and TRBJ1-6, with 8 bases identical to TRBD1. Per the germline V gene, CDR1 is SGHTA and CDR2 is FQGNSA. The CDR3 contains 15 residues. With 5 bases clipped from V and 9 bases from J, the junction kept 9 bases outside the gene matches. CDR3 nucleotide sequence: TGTGCCAGCAGCCCGGGGGACAGGACTTCTTCACCCCTCCACTTT. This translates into CASSPGDRTSSPLHF.

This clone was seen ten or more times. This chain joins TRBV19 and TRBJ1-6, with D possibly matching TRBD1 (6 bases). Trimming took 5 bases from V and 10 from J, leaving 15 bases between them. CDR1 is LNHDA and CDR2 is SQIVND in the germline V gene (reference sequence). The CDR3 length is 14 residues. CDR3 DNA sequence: TGTGCCAGTAGTCCCCTCGGGGGGCAATCACCCCTCCACTTT. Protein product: CASSPLGGQSPLHF.

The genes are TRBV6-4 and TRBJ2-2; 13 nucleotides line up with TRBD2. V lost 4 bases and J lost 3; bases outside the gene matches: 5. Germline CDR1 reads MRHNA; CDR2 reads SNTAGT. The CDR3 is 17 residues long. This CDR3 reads CASSARLAGGHTGELFF. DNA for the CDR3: TGTGCCAGCAGTGCCCGACTAGCGGGGGGCCACACCGGGGAGCTGTTTTTT.

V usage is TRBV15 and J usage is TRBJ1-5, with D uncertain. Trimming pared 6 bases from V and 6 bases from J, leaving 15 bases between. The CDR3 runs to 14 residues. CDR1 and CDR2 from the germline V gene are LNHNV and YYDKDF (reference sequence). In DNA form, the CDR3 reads TGTGCCACCAGTACCCCAGGTAGTTCTCAGCCCCAGCATTTT. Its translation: CATSTPGSSQPQHF.